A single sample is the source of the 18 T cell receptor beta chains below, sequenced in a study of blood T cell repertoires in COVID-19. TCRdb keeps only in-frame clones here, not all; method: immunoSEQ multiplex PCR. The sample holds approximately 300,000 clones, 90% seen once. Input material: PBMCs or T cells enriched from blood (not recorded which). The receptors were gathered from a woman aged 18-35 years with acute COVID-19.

CDR3 coding DNA: TGTGCCAGCAGCCTCTTTACCGGGGGGACTGGTGGCTACACCTTC. Amino acid sequence: CASSLFTGGTGGYTF. The rearrangement joins TRBV7-9 to TRBJ1-2, with a tentative D call TRBD1 (5 bases). CDR3 length: 15 amino acids. Germline lookup yields CDR1 SEHNR and CDR2 FQNEAQ (reference sequence). The ends were cut back, 5 bases at V and 7 bases at J, with 20 bases in the middle.

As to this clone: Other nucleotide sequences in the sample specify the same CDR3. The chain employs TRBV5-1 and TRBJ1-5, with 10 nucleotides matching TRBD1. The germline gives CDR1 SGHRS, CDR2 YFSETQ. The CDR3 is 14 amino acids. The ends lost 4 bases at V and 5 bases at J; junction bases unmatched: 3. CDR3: CASSTGQGDQPQHF. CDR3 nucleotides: TGCGCCAGCAGCACCGGACAGGGGGATCAGCCCCAGCATTTT.

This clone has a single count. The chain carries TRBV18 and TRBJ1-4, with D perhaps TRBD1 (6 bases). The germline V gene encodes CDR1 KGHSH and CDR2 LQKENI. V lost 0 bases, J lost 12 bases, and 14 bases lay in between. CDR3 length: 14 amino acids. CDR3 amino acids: CASSPPSTGQELFF. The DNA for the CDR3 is TGTGCCAGCTCACCACCGTCAACGGGACAAGAACTGTTTTTT.

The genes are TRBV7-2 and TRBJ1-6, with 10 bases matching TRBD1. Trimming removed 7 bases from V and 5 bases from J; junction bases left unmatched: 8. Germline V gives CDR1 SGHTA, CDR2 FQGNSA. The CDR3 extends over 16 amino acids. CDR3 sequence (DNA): TGTGCCAGCAACTCCGGGACAGGGGCGAATAATTCACCCCTCCACTTT. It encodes CASNSGTGANNSPLHF. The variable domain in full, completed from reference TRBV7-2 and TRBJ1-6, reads GAGVSQSPSNKVTEKGKDVELRCDPISGHTALYWYRQSLGQGLEFLIYFQGNSAPDKSGLPSDRFSAERTGGSVSTLTIQRTQQEDSAVYLCASNSGTGANNSPLHFGNGTRLTVT.

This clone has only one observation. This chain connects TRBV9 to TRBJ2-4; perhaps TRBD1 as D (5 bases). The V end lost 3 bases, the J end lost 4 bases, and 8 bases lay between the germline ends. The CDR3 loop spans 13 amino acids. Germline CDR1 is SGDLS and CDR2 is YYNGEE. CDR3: CASSGRAKNIQYF. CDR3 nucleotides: TGTGCCAGCAGCGGCAGGGCAAAAAACATTCAGTACTTC. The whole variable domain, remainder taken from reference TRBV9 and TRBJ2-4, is DSGVTQTPKHLITATGQRVTLRCSPRSGDLSVYWYQQSLDQGLQFLIQYYNGEERAKGNILERFSAQQFPDLHSELNLSSLELGDSALYFCASSGRAKNIQYFGAGTRLSVL.

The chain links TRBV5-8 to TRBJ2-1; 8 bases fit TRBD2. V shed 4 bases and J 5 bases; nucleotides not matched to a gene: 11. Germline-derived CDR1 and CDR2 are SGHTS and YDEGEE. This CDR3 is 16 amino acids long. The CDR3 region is CASSPRRLAGHNEQFF. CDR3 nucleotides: TGTGCCAGCAGCCCCAGGCGGCTAGCGGGTCACAATGAGCAGTTCTTC.

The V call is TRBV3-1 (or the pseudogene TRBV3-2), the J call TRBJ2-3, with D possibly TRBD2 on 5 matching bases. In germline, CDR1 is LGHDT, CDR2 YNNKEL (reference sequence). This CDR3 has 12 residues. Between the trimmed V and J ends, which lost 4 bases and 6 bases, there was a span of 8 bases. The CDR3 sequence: CASSPPGDTQYF. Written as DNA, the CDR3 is TGTGCCAGCAGCCCACCGGGGGATACGCAGTATTTT.

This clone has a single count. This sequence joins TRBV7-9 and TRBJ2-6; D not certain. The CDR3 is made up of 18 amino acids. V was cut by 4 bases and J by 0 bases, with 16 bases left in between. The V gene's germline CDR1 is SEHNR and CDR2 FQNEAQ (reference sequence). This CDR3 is CASSSQWAAFSGANVLTF. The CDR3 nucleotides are TGTGCCAGCAGCTCGCAATGGGCAGCCTTCTCTGGGGCCAACGTCCTGACTTTC.

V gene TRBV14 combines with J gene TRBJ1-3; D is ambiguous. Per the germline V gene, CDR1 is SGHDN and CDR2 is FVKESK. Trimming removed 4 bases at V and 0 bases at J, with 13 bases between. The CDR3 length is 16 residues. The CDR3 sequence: CASSPQMRDSGNTIYF. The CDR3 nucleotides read TGTGCCAGCAGCCCTCAAATGCGAGACTCTGGAAACACCATATATTTT.

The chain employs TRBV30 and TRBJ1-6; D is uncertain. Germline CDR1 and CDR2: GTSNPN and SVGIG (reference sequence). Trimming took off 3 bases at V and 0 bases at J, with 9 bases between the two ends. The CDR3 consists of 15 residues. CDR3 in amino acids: CAWRSGSSYNSPLHF. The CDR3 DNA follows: TGTGCCTGGAGATCGGGGAGCTCCTATAATTCACCCCTCCACTTT.

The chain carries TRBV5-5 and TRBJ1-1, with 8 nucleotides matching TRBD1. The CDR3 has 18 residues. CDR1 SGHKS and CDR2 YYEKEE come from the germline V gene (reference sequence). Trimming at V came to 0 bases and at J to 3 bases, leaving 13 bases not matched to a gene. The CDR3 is CASSLGVRSGGTHTEAFF. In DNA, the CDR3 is TGTGCCAGCAGCTTGGGAGTTCGGTCAGGGGGCACCCACACTGAAGCTTTCTTT.

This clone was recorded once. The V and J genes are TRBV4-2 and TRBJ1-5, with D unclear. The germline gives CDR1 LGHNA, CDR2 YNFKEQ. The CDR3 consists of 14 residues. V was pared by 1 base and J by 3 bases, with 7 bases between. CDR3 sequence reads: CASSQGEVNQPQHF. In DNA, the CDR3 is TGTGCCAGCAGCCAAGGGGAGGTCAATCAGCCCCAGCATTTT.

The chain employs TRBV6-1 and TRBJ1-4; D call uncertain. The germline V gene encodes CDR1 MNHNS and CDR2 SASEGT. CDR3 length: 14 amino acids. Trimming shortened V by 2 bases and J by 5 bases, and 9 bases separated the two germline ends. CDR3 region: CASSESHLNEKLFF. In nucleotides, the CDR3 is TGTGCCAGCAGTGAATCACATCTGAATGAAAAACTGTTTTTT.

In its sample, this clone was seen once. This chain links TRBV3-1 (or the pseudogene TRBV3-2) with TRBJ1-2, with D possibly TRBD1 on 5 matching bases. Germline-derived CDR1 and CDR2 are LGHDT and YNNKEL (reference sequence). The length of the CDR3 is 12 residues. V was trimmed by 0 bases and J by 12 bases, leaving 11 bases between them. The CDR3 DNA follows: TGTGCCAGCAGCCAAGATGGCCAACAGGACACCTTC. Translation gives CASSQDGQQDTF.

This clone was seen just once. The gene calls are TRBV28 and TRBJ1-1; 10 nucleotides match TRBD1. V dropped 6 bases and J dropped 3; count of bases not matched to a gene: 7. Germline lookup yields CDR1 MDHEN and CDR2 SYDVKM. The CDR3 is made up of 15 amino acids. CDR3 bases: TGTGCCAGCAGGGAGACAGGGGGCATGGACACTGAAGCTTTCTTT. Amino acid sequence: CASRETGGMDTEAFF.

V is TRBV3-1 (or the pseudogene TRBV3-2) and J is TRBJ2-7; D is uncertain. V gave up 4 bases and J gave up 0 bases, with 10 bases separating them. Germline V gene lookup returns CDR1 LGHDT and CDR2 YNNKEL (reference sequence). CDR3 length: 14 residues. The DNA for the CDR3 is TGTGCCAGCAGCCTAACGACGGGCTCCTACGAGCAGTACTTC. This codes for CASSLTTGSYEQYF.

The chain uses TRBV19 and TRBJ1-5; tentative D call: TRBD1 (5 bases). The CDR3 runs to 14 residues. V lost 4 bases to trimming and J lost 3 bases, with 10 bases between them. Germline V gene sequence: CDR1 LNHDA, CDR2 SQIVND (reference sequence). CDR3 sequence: CASSTRGVNQPQHF. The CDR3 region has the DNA TGTGCCAGTAGTACCCGGGGGGTCAATCAGCCCCAGCATTTT.

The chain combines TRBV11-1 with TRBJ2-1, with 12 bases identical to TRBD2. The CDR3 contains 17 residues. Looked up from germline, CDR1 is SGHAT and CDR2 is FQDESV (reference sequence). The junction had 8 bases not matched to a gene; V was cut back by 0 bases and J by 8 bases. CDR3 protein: CASSLAGLAGGPDEQFF. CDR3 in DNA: TGTGCCAGCAGCTTAGCGGGGCTAGCGGGAGGGCCCGATGAGCAGTTCTTC.